Shown below are 21 T cell receptor beta chains from a single sample sequenced in a study of Ad26.COV2.S vaccination and SARS-CoV-2 variants (dated by TCRdb to the early 2020s). The protocol used for the library was the immunoSEQ multiplex PCR assay. TCRdb's version of the immuneACCESS table is confined to in-frame rearrangements and falls short of the full clone set. An unresolved V gene accounts for under half of the shortfall where checked; the remainder is of unknown origin. For this sample the table gives some 370,000 clones, of which 83% were detected only once. The top ten hold approximately 7% of the sample. Sample treatment or condition, as interpreted from the label and publication: some 20 received Ad26.COV2.S at low or high dose, single or two shots; several received placebo; per-sample allocation not given. For vaccine and placebo recipients, the sequenced repertoires came from samples collected on day 63 after the first injection.

The sequenced sample was peripheral blood, obtained in a trial of Ad26.COV2.S vaccine versus placebo. Receptor source: a person aged 18-65 years who received the Ad26.COV2.S COVID-19 vaccine or a placebo.

The chain carries TRBV7-9 and TRBJ2-1; no clear D gene. V was cut by 6 bases and J by 4 bases, with 10 bases left in between. The CDR3 length is 13 residues. Germline lookup yields CDR1 SEHNR and CDR2 FQNEAQ (reference sequence). The CDR3 loop is CASRPGSYNEQFF. CDR3 bases: TGTGCCAGCAGACCCGGGTCATACAATGAGCAGTTCTTC.

This chain joins TRBV14 and TRBJ2-1, with TRBD2 matching 11 bases. Germline assignment: CDR1 SGHDN and CDR2 FVKESK. The CDR3 contains 15 residues. V gave up 4 bases and J gave up 4 bases; unmatched junction bases: 3. Here the CDR3 reads CASSLSGRAYNEQFF. CDR3 nucleotides: TGTGCCAGCAGCCTTAGCGGGAGGGCTTACAATGAGCAGTTCTTC.

CDR3 residues: CASSPRTSGRTDTQYF. CDR3 nucleotide sequence: TGTGCCAGCAGCCCAAGAACTAGCGGGAGAACAGATACGCAGTATTTT. The V gene is TRBV7-2, the J gene TRBJ2-3; TRBD2 aligns across 11 bases. The CDR3 runs 16 residues. CDR1 and CDR2 (germline): SGHTA, FQGNSA. The V segment lost 5 bases and the J segment 3 bases; nucleotides outside the gene matches: 7.

J is TRBJ2-7 and V is TRBV21-1. TRBV21-1 represents a pseudogene. This CDR3 is 15 amino acids long. CDR3 DNA: TGTGCCAGCAGCGCCCACTGGCACGACTCCTACGAGCAGTACTTC. As protein: CASSAHWHDSYEQYF.

This rearrangement joins TRBV5-1 to TRBJ1-3; 10 bases match TRBD1. With 4 bases clipped from V and 2 bases from J, the junction kept 6 bases outside the gene matches. Germline CDR1 SGHRS, CDR2 YFSETQ. This CDR3 has 16 amino acids. The CDR3, as DNA: TGCGCCAGCAGCCCCTGGACAGGGGGGGCTGGAAACACCATATATTTT. Protein sequence: CASSPWTGGAGNTIYF. Combining the CDR3 with reference TRBV5-1 and TRBJ1-3 gives the whole variable domain KAGVTQTPRYLIKTRGQQVTLSCSPISGHRSVSWYQQTPGQGLQFLFEYFSETQRNKGNFPGRFSGRQFSNSRSEMNVSTLELGDSALYLCASSPWTGGAGNTIYFGEGSWLTVV.

This clone was seen just once. The gene calls are TRBV27 and TRBJ1-6, with D uncertain. The V gene's germline CDR1 is MNHEY and CDR2 SMNVEV (reference sequence). V was cut by 3 bases and J by 6 bases, with 6 bases left in between. CDR3 length: 13 residues. CDR3 amino acids: CASSFNSNSPLHF. In DNA form, the CDR3 reads TGTGCCAGCAGTTTTAATAGTAATTCACCCCTCCACTTT.

The chain is built from TRBV19 and TRBJ1-4; TRBD1 aligns across 8 bases. The CDR3 is 17 residues long. In germline, CDR1 is LNHDA, CDR2 SQIVND (reference sequence). V dropped 1 base and J dropped 0; count of bases not matched to a gene: 4. The CDR3: CASSIGTGFATNEKLFF. CDR3 DNA sequence: TGTGCCAGTAGTATAGGGACAGGGTTTGCAACTAATGAAAAACTGTTTTTT.

This sequence joins TRBV3-1 (or the pseudogene TRBV3-2) and TRBJ2-7; D gene unclear. The CDR3 covers 15 residues. Germline CDR1 reads LGHDT; CDR2 reads YNNKEL (reference sequence). Trimming removed 1 base at V and 0 bases at J, with 10 bases between. CDR3 loop: CASSQGPLISYEQYF. The CDR3 region has the DNA TGTGCCAGCAGCCAAGGGCCGCTTATCTCCTACGAGCAGTACTTC.

The chain joins TRBV9 to TRBJ2-1; TRBD1 matches at 10 bases. V gave up 3 bases and J gave up 7 bases; unmatched junction bases: 10. Per germline, CDR1 SGDLS and CDR2 YYNGEE. The CDR3 has 16 amino acids. This chain's CDR3 is CASSARQGAASNEQFF. The CDR3 DNA is TGTGCCAGCAGCGCCCGACAGGGGGCAGCGTCAAATGAGCAGTTCTTC.

This chain connects TRBV6-5 to TRBJ1-1, with a possible D match to TRBD1 (6 bases). The CDR3 covers 14 residues. Trimming stripped 10 bases from V and 4 bases from J, with 19 bases between. Germline V lookup: CDR1 MNHEY, CDR2 SVGAGI. CDR3 residues: CATRLGGLSTEAFF. The CDR3 nucleotides read TGTGCCACCCGACTTGGGGGGCTGAGCACTGAAGCTTTCTTT.

V usage is TRBV5-1 and J usage is TRBJ2-3; no clear D. The CDR3 is 14 amino acids. V lost 0 bases and J 4 bases, leaving 9 bases between the germline ends. Germline V gives CDR1 SGHRS, CDR2 YFSETQ. CDR3 sequence (DNA): TGCGCCAGCAGCTTGGACCCGGCGCCAGATACGCAGTATTTT. Encoded protein: CASSLDPAPDTQYF.

The chain links TRBV29-1 to TRBJ1-2, with unresolved D. Germline-derived CDR1 and CDR2 are SQVTM and ANQGSEA. V shed 1 base and J shed 6 bases, with 9 bases lying between them. The CDR3 spans 12 residues. The CDR3 here is CSVEVPPHGYTF. The CDR3 nucleotides are TGCAGCGTTGAAGTGCCACCTCATGGCTACACCTTC. Drawing the rest from reference TRBV29-1 and TRBJ1-2, the complete variable domain is SAVISQKPSRDICQRGTSLTIQCQVDSQVTMMFWYRQQPGQSLTLIATANQGSEATYESGFVIDKFPISRPNLTFSTLTVSNMSPEDSSIYLCSVEVPPHGYTFGSGTRLTVV.

This clone was detected once. This chain connects TRBV4-2 to TRBJ1-2; D is unresolved. Deletions cut 1 base from V and 0 bases from J, with 6 bases between. The CDR3 has 14 residues. Looked up from germline, CDR1 is LGHNA and CDR2 is YNFKEQ. DNA for the CDR3: TGTGCCAGCAGCCAAGGCGGTTCTAACTATGGCTACACCTTC. Translated: CASSQGGSNYGYTF.

The CDR3 sequence: CASSRPPSGGSTGELFF. CDR3 DNA: TGTGCCAGCAGCCGCCCACCTAGCGGGGGTAGCACCGGGGAGCTGTTTTTT. The rearrangement joins TRBV9 to TRBJ2-2, with 10 bases fitting TRBD2. J was trimmed by 4 bases and V by 4 bases; bases with no gene match: 10. Germline V gives CDR1 SGDLS, CDR2 YYNGEE. The CDR3 is 17 residues long.

This rearrangement joins TRBV12-3 or TRBV12-4 to TRBJ1-1; a possible D gene is TRBD1 (6 bases). The CDR3 is made up of 13 amino acids. The V and J ends lost 11 bases and 0 bases respectively, with 13 bases between them. The chain's CDR3 is CAVMDSMNTEAFF. In DNA, the CDR3 is TGTGCCGTTATGGACAGCATGAACACTGAAGCTTTCTTT.

The chain is built from TRBV2 and TRBJ1-2; no reliable D call. Trimming shortened V by 6 bases and J by 0 bases, and 11 bases separated the two germline ends. The CDR3 has 14 residues. Germline CDR1 and CDR2: SNHLY and FYNNEI. The chain's CDR3 is CASSPPWTNYGYTF. As DNA, the CDR3 is TGTGCCAGCAGCCCCCCTTGGACTAACTATGGCTACACCTTC.

The chain is built from TRBV5-1 and TRBJ2-1; 9 nucleotides agree with TRBD2. V lost 0 bases, J lost 7 bases, and 8 bases stayed unmatched. Germline CDR1 is SGHRS and CDR2 is YFSETQ. The CDR3 has 16 residues. Here the CDR3 reads CASSLVPSGTGNEQFF. The CDR3 DNA reads as TGCGCCAGCAGCTTGGTTCCTAGCGGGACTGGTAATGAGCAGTTCTTC.

This clone appeared a few times. The same CDR3 can be traced to other DNA sequences in this sample. This chain connects TRBV7-9 to TRBJ1-5, with D hard to call. V was cut by 1 base and J by 9 bases, with 4 bases left in between. Germline assignment: CDR1 SEHNR and CDR2 FQNEAQ (reference sequence). The CDR3 loop spans 11 amino acids. CDR3 protein: CASSLGGPQHF. The CDR3 nucleotides are TGTGCCAGCAGCTTAGGGGGGCCCCAGCATTTT.

The chain is built from TRBV27 and TRBJ1-1; 7 nucleotides match TRBD1. The junction had 8 bases not matched to a gene; V was cut back by 5 bases and J by 5 bases. The germline gives CDR1 MNHEY, CDR2 SMNVEV (reference sequence). This CDR3 spans 14 amino acids. DNA for the CDR3: TGTGCCAGCAGTAAGACAGGGATAATGACTGAAGCTTTCTTT. This encodes CASSKTGIMTEAFF.

This clone was detected only once. CDR3: CASSYSQGYTEAFF. CDR3 coding DNA: TGTGCCAGCAGTTACTCACAGGGGTACACTGAAGCTTTCTTT. The chain couples TRBV6-2 or TRBV6-3 to TRBJ1-1, with TRBD1 matching over 7 bases. The trim removed 0 bases at V and 3 bases at J, leaving 1 base unmatched. The CDR3 has 14 amino acids. Germline V lookup: CDR1 MNHEY, CDR2 SVGEGT.

This chain uses TRBV27 with TRBJ2-3, with 9 bases lining up with TRBD1. From germline, CDR1 is MNHEY and CDR2 SMNVEV (reference sequence). V lost 8 bases, J lost 6 bases, and 9 bases stayed unmatched. This CDR3 region has 14 residues. CDR3 sequence (DNA): TGTGCCAGCTTCGTTACAGGGGGCGCGGATACGCAGTATTTT. As protein: CASFVTGGADTQYF.